The 11 T cell receptor beta chains in this list originate from one sample, sequenced in a study of blood T cell repertoires in COVID-19. Here immunoSEQ multiplex PCR was the method, and the copy in TCRdb shows in-frame clones only, minus some. The table has more than 60,000 clones, 82% seen once; the top ten hold roughly an eighth. Input material: peripheral blood. The receptors shown here come from a woman older than 75 with acute or convalescent COVID-19.

This clone was seen just once. This sequence joins TRBV5-1 and TRBJ2-1, with D unclear. The V end lost 4 bases, the J end lost 5 bases, and 10 bases lay between the germline ends. Germline V lookup: CDR1 SGHRS, CDR2 YFSETQ. This CDR3 comprises 13 residues. CDR3 nucleotide sequence: TGCGCCAGCAGCCAGACTCCCGACAATGAGCAGTTCTTC. It is translated as CASSQTPDNEQFF. The full variable domain, completed using reference TRBV5-1 and TRBJ2-1, is KAGVTQTPRYLIKTRGQQVTLSCSPISGHRSVSWYQQTPGQGLQFLFEYFSETQRNKGNFPGRFSGRQFSNSRSEMNVSTLELGDSALYLCASSQTPDNEQFFGPGTRLTVL.

The rearrangement links TRBV4-1 to TRBJ1-1, with 8 bases identical to TRBD1. The germline V gene encodes CDR1 MGHRA and CDR2 YSYEKL. V trimming: 3 bases; J trimming: 4 bases; junction bases outside the gene matches: 13. This CDR3 is 17 amino acids long. The CDR3 nucleotides read TGCGCCAGCAGCCATCTCCTAAGGCAGGGGGCGATCACTGAAGCTTTCTTT. Its translation is CASSHLLRQGAITEAFF.

The chain uses TRBV19 and TRBJ2-1, with 7 positions matching TRBD2. V lost 8 bases and J lost 7; bases outside the gene matches: 11. The CDR3 totals 14 residues. Germline V CDR1 and CDR2: LNHDA, SQIVND (reference sequence). The CDR3 DNA sequence: TGTGCCAGTCGTTCTGGGGACTATCGGAATGAGCAGTTCTTC. This sequence encodes CASRSGDYRNEQFF.

This clone appeared once. V usage is TRBV29-1 and J usage is TRBJ2-7; 8 bases are a match to TRBD1. The V segment lost 6 bases and the J segment 7 bases; nucleotides outside the gene matches: 11. The V gene's germline CDR1 is SQVTM and CDR2 ANQGSEA. The CDR3 is made up of 13 amino acids. CDR3 loop: CSVGQGSAGEQYF. The CDR3 bases are TGCAGCGTAGGACAGGGCTCGGCAGGGGAGCAGTACTTC.

The genes are TRBV5-1 and TRBJ2-7; tentative D call: TRBD1 (7 bases). The CDR3 extends over 13 amino acids. V gave up 6 bases and J gave up 5 bases, with 15 bases separating them. Germline-derived CDR1 and CDR2 are SGHRS and YFSETQ. The CDR3 nucleotides read TGCGCCAGCACCAGGGGGACTGTCGACGAGCAGTACTTC. Encoded protein: CASTRGTVDEQYF. Supplemented by reference TRBV5-1 and TRBJ2-7, the full variable domain reads KAGVTQTPRYLIKTRGQQVTLSCSPISGHRSVSWYQQTPGQGLQFLFEYFSETQRNKGNFPGRFSGRQFSNSRSEMNVSTLELGDSALYLCASTRGTVDEQYFGPGTRLTVT.

This clone has more than one count but fewer than ten. J is TRBJ1-4 and V is TRBV30; 7 nucleotides line up with TRBD1. V lost 3 bases to trimming and J lost 6 bases; unmatched junction nucleotides: 4. The CDR3 consists of 13 residues. The germline CDR1 and CDR2 sequences are GTSNPN and SVGIG (reference sequence). The CDR3, as DNA: TGTGCCTGGAGCCGGGACAGCCATGAAAAACTGTTTTTT. Protein sequence: CAWSRDSHEKLFF.

The chain employs TRBV6-1 and TRBJ1-2, with 9 bases fitting TRBD1. Germline CDR1 MNHNS, CDR2 SASEGT. V shed 3 bases, J shed 9 bases, and the junction held 11 bases outside the gene matches. This CDR3 is built from 15 residues. CDR3 residues: CASSEARQGQGSYTF. CDR3 DNA: TGTGCCAGCAGTGAGGCTCGACAGGGACAGGGAAGCTACACCTTC.

The rearrangement joins TRBV30 to TRBJ2-2; 8 nucleotides line up with TRBD1. After removal of 2 bases from V and 8 bases from J, the junction contained 4 bases not matched to a gene. The CDR3 sequence is 13 residues long. Germline lookup yields CDR1 GTSNPN and CDR2 SVGIG (reference sequence). In DNA form, the CDR3 reads TGTGCCTGGAGTTCAACAGGGGGTGGGGAGCTGTTTTTT. It encodes CAWSSTGGGELFF.

V gene TRBV19 combines with J gene TRBJ2-5, with D perhaps TRBD2 (6 bases). V was clipped by 1 base and J by 5 bases, with 11 bases between them. Looked up from germline, CDR1 is LNHDA and CDR2 is SQIVND (reference sequence). There are 14 residues in the CDR3. The CDR3 DNA reads TGTGCCAGTAGTATAGGGGGAGGAACCGAGACCCAGTACTTC. It is translated as CASSIGGGTETQYF.

The chain carries TRBV9 and TRBJ1-5; 10 positions agree with TRBD1. CDR3 length: 14 residues. With 4 bases clipped from V and 7 bases from J, the junction kept 5 bases outside the gene matches. Germline V CDR1 and CDR2: SGDLS, YYNGEE. CDR3 sequence reads: CASSRTGGDQPQHF. CDR3 nucleotides: TGTGCCAGCAGCCGGACAGGGGGTGACCAGCCCCAGCATTTT.

The chain recombines TRBV5-4 with TRBJ2-1; 9 bases agree with TRBD2. The germline gives CDR1 SGHNT, CDR2 YYREEE (reference sequence). This CDR3 comprises 15 residues. J lost 7 bases, V lost 0 bases, and 5 bases had no gene match. The CDR3 protein is CASSLGLAGKNEQFF. The CDR3 DNA reads TGTGCCAGCAGCTTGGGGCTAGCGGGAAAAAATGAGCAGTTCTTC. The variable domain in full, completed from reference TRBV5-4 and TRBJ2-1, reads ETGVTQSPTHLIKTRGQQVTLRCSSQSGHNTVSWYQQALGQGPQFIFQYYREEENGRGNFPPRFSGLQFPNYSSELNVNALELDDSALYLCASSLGLAGKNEQFFGPGTRLTVL.